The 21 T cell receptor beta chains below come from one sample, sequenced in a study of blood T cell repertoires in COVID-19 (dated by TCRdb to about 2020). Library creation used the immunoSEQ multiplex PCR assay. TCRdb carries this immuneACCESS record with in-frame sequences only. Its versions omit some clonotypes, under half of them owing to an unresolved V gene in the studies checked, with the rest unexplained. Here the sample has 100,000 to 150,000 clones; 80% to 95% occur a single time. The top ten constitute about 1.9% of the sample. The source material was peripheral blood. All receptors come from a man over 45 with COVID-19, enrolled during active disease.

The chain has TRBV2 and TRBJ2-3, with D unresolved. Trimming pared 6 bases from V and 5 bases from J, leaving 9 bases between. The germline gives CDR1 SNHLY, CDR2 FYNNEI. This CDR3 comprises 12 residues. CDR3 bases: TGTGCCAGCAGGCAAGCTGGAGATACGCAGTATTTT. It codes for CASRQAGDTQYF.

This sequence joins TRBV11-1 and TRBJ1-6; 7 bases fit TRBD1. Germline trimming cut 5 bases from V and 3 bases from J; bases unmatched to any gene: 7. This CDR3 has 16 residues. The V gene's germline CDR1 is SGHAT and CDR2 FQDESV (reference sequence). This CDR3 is CASSPGQTFYNSPLHF. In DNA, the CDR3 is TGTGCCAGCAGCCCGGGACAGACGTTCTATAATTCACCCCTCCACTTT.

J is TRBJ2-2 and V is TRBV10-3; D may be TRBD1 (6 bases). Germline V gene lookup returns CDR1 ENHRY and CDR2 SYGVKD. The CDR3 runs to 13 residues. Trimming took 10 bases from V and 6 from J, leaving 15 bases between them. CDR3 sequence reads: CATARPGAGELFF. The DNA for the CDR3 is TGTGCCACCGCACGTCCAGGGGCCGGGGAGCTGTTTTTT.

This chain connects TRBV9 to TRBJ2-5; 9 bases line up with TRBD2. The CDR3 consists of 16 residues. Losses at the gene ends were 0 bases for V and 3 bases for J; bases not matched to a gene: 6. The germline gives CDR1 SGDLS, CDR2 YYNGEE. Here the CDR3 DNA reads TGTGCCAGCAGCGTAGAGGCTAGCGGGGACAAAGAGACCCAGTACTTC. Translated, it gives CASSVEASGDKETQYF.

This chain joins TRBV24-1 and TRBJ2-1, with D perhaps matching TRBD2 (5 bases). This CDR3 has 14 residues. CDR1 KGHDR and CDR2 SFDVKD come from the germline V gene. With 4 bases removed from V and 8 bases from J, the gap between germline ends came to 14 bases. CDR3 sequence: CATSDRSIGDEQFF. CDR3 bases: TGTGCCACCAGTGACCGATCCATCGGGGATGAGCAGTTCTTC.

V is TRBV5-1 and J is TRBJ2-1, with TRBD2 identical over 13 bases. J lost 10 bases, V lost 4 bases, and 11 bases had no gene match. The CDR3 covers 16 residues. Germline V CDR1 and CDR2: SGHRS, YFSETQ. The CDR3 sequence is CASSPATSGRAWEQFF. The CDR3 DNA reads TGCGCCAGCAGCCCTGCAACTAGCGGGAGGGCTTGGGAGCAGTTCTTC. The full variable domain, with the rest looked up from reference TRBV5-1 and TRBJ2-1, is KAGVTQTPRYLIKTRGQQVTLSCSPISGHRSVSWYQQTPGQGLQFLFEYFSETQRNKGNFPGRFSGRQFSNSRSEMNVSTLELGDSALYLCASSPATSGRAWEQFFGPGTRLTVL.

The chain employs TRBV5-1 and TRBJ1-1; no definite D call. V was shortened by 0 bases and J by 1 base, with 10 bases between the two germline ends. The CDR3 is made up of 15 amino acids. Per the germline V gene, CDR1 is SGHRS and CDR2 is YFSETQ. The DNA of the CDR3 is TGCGCCAGCAGCTTGGCTTTGTCGGGGAACACTGAAGCTTTCTTT. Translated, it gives CASSLALSGNTEAFF.

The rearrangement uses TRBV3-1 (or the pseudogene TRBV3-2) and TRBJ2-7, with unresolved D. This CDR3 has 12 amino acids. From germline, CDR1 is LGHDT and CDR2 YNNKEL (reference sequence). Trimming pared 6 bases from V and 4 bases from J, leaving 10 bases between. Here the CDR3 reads CASSGPRYEQYF. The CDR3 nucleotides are TGTGCCAGCAGTGGGCCACGATACGAGCAGTACTTC.

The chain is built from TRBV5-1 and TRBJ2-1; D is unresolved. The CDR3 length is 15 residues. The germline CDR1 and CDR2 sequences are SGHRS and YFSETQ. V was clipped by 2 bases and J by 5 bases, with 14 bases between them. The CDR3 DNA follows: TGCGCCAGCAGCTTATCGATTCACGCGGACAATGAGCAGTTCTTC. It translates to CASSLSIHADNEQFF.

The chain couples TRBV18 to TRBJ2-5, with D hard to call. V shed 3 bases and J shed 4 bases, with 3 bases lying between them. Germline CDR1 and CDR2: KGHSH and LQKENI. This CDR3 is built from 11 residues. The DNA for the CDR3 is TGTGCCAGCTCACCGCGAGAGACCCAGTACTTC. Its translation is CASSPRETQYF. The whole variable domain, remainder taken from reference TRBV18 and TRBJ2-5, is NAGVMQNPRHLVRRRGQEARLRCSPMKGHSHVYWYRQLPEEGLKFMVYLQKENIIDESGMPKERFSAEFPKEGPSILRIQQVVRGDSAAYFCASSPRETQYFGPGTRLLVL.

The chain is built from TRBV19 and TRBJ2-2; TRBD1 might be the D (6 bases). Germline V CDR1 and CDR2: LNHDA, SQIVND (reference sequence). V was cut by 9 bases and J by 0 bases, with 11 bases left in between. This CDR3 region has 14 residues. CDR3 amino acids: CASGDTPNTGELFF. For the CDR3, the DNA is TGTGCCAGCGGGGACACCCCGAACACCGGGGAGCTGTTTTTT.

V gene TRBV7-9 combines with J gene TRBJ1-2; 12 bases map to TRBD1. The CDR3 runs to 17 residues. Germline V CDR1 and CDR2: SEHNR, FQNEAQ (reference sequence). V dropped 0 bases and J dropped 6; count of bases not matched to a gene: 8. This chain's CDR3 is CASSLAAGTGGGDGYTF. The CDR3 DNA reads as TGTGCCAGCAGCTTAGCCGCCGGGACAGGGGGCGGGGATGGCTACACCTTC. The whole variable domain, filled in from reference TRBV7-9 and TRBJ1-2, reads DTGVSQNPRHKITKRGQNVTFRCDPISEHNRLYWYRQTLGQGPEFLTYFQNEAQLEKSRLLSDRFSAERPKGSFSTLEIQRTEQGDSAMYLCASSLAAGTGGGDGYTFGSGTRLTVV.

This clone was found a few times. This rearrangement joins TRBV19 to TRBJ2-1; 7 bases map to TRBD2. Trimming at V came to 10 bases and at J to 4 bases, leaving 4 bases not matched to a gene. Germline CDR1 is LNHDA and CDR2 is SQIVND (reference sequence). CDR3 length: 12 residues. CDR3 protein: CATRGGYNEQFF. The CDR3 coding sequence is TGTGCCACTCGCGGGGGTTACAATGAGCAGTTCTTC.

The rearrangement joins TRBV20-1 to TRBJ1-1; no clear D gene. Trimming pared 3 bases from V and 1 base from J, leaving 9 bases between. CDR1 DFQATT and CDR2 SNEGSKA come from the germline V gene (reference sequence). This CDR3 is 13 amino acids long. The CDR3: CSASFTANTEAFF. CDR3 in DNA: TGCAGTGCTAGTTTCACAGCGAACACTGAAGCTTTCTTT.

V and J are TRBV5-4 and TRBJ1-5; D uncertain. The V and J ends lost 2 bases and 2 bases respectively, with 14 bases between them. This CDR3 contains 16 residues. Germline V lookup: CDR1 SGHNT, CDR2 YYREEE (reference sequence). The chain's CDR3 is CASSLGGPGGNQPQHF. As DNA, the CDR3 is TGTGCCAGCAGCTTAGGAGGGCCCGGTGGCAATCAGCCCCAGCATTTT.

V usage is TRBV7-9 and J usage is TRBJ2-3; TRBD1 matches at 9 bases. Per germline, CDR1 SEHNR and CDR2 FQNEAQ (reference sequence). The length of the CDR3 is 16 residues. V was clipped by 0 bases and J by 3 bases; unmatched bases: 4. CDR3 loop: CASSLAQGQGTDTQYF. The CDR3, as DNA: TGTGCCAGCAGCTTAGCGCAGGGACAGGGAACAGATACGCAGTATTTT.

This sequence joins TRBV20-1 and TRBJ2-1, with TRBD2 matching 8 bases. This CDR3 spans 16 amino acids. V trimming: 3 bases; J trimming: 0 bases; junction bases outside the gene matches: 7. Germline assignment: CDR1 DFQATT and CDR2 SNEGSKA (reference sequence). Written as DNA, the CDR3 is TGCAGTGCTAGTCTTGCGGGAGGCAGCTCCTACAATGAGCAGTTCTTC. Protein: CSASLAGGSSYNEQFF.

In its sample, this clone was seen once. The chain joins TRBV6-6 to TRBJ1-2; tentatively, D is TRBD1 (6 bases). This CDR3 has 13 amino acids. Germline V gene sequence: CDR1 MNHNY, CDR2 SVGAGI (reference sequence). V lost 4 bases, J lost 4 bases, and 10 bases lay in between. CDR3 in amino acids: CASSFLDSYGYTF. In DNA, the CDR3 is TGTGCCAGCAGTTTTCTGGACAGCTATGGCTACACCTTC.

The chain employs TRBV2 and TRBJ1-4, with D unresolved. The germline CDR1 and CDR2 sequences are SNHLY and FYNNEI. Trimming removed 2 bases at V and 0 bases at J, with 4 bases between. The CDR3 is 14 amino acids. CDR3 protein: CASSEYTTNEKLFF. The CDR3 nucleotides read TGTGCCAGCAGTGAATACACAACTAATGAAAAACTGTTTTTT.

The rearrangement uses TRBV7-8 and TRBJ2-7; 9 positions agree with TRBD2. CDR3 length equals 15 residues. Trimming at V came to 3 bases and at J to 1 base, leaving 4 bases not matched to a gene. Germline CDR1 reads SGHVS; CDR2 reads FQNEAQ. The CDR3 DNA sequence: TGTGCCAGCAGCTTTTCAGCGGGAGGATCCTACGAGCAGTACTTC. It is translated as CASSFSAGGSYEQYF.

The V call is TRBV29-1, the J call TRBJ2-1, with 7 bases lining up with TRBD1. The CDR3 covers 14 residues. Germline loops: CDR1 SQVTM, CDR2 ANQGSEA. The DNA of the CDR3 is TGCAGTTCTAGAGGGGGCGCGACAGGGAATGAGCAGTTCTTC. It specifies CSSRGGATGNEQFF.